This paragraph covers one TCR beta chain sequence. Its specificity is unknown. For the second PCR, which ran for roughly 6 to 12 cycles, a sample-barcoded 5' primer and a J-beta primer mix were used. A single record per CDR3 protein comes from TCRdb applying MiXCR to the 5' RACE reads. The data contain around 800,000 distinct CDR3 sequences, 44% of them singletons. The trim removed 2 bases at V and 2 bases at J, leaving 6 bases unmatched. Germline V lookup: CDR1 MNHEY, CDR2 SVGEGT. This CDR3 has 17 residues. This specimen comes from a study of blood T cells in healthy people across ages. Notes on the study in general: It was not possible, with unsorted PBMCs, to conclusively compare naive and antigen-experienced cells. Naive CD4+ cell counts and diversity both ran higher in long-lived than in aged donors.

This clonotype originated in a man aged 55 to 70 in good health. The chain couples TRBV6-2 or TRBV6-3 to TRBJ2-7; 13 bases agree with TRBD2. The material sequenced was blood. The CDR3 spells CASSYRTSGGSPYEQYF. The CDR3 bases are TGTGCCAGCAGTTACCGGACTAGCGGGGGATCCCCCTACGAGCAGTACTTC.